This TCR beta chain came from a study of blood T cell repertoires in COVID-19. From germline, CDR1 is ENHRY and CDR2 SYGVKD. After removal of 10 bases from V and 3 bases from J, the junction contained 2 bases not matched to a gene. The CDR3 sequence is 11 residues long. Some clones are missing from TCRdb's copy, which holds only in-frame ones; the method was immunoSEQ multiplex PCR. This sample has over 250,000 clones, with about 87% found just once. The genes are TRBV10-3 and TRBJ2-7, with 8 positions matching TRBD1. This receptor was obtained from a woman aged 18-30 years who had recovered from COVID-19. The sequenced material came from PBMCs or T cells enriched from blood (not recorded which). CDR3 loop: CATGTGYEQYF. The CDR3 bases are TGTGCCACGGGGACAGGCTACGAGCAGTACTTC.